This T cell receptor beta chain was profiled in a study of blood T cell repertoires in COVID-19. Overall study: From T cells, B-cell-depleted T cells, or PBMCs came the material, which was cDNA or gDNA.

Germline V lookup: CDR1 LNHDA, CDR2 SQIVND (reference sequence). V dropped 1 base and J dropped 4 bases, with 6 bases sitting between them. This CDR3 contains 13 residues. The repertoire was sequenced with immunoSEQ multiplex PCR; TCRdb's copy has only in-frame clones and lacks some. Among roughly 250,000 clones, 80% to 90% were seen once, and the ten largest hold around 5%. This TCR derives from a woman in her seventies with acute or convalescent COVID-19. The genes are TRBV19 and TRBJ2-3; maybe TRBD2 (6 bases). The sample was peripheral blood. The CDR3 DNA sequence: TGTGCCAGTAGTATAGCGGGGGCAGATACGCAGTATTTT. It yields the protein CASSIAGADTQYF.